The clone carrying this T cell receptor beta chain has ten or more counts. Its matching antigen is unknown. Each CDR3 protein is one row after TCRdb ran MiXCR on the reads. The table records approximately 110,000 distinct CDR3 sequences, under 35% of them present only once. This sample was included in a study of T cell repertoires in cytomegalovirus infection. The source material was CD8+ T cells from cultured PBMCs, sampled from culture after CMV antigen stimulation. This TCR derives from a human donor in good health (CMV status not recorded). Some clones in this sample may be carry-over from other donors' samples.

The CDR3 spells CASSQDIGYSGNTIYF. The DNA of the CDR3 is TGCGCCAGCAGCCAAGATATTGGGTATTCTGGAAACACCATATATTTT. The V call is TRBV4-3, the J call TRBJ1-3; D call uncertain. Germline CDR1 LGHNA, CDR2 YSLEER. The CDR3 has 16 amino acids. The V end was cut by 0 bases, the J end by 1 base, with 10 bases between.